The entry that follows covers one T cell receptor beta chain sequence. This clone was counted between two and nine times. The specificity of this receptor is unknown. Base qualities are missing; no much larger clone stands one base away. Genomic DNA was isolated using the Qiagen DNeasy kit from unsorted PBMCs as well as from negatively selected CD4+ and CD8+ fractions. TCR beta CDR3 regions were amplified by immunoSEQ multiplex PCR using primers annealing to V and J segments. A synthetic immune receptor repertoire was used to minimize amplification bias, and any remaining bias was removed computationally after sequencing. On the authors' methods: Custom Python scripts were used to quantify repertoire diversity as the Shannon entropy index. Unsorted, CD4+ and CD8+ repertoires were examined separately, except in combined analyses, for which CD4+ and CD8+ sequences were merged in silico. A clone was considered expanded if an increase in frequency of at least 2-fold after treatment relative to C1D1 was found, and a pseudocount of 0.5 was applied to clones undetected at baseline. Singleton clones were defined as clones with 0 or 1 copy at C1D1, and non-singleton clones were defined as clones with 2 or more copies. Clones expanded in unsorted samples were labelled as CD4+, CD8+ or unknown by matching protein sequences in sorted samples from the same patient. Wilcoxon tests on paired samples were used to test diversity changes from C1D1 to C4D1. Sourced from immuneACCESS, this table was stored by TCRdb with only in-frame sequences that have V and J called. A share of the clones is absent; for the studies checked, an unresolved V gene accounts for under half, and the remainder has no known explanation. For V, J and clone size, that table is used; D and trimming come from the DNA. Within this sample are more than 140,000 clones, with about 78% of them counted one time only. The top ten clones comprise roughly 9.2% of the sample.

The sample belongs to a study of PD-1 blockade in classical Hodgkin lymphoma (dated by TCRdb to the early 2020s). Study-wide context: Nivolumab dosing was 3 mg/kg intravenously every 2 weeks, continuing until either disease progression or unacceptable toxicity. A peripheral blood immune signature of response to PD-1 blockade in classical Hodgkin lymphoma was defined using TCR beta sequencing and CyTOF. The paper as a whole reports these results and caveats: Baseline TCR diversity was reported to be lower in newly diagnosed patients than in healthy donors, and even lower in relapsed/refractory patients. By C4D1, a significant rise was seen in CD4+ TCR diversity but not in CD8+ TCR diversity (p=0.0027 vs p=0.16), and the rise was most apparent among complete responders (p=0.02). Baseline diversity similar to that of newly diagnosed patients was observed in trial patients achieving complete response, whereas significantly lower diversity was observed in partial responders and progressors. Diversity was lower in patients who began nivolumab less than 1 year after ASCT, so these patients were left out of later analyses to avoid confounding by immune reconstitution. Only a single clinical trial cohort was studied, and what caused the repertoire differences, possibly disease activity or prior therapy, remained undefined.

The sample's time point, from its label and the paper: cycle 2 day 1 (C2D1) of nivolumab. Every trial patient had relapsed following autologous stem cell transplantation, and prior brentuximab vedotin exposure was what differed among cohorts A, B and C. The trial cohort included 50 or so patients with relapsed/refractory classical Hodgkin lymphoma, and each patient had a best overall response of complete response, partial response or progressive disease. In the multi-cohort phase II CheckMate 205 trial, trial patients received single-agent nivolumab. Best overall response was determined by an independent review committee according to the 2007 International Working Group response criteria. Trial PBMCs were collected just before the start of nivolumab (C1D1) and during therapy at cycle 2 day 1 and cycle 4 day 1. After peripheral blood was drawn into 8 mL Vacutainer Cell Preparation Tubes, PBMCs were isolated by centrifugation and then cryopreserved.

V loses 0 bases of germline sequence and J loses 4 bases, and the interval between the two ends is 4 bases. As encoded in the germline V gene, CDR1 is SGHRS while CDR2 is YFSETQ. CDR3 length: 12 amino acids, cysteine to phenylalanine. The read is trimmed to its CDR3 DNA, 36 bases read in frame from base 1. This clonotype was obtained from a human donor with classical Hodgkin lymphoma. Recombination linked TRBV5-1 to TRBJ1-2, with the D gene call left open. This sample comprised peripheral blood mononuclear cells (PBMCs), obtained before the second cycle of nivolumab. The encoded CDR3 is CASSLAGYGYTF. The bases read TGCGCCAGCAGCTTGGCCGGCTATGGCTACACCTTC. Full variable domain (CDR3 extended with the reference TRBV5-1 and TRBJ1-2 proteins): KAGVTQTPRYLIKTRGQQVTLSCSPISGHRSVSWYQQTPGQGLQFLFEYFSETQRNKGNFPGRFSGRQFSNSRSEMNVSTLELGDSALYLCASSLAGYGYTFGSGTRLTVV.